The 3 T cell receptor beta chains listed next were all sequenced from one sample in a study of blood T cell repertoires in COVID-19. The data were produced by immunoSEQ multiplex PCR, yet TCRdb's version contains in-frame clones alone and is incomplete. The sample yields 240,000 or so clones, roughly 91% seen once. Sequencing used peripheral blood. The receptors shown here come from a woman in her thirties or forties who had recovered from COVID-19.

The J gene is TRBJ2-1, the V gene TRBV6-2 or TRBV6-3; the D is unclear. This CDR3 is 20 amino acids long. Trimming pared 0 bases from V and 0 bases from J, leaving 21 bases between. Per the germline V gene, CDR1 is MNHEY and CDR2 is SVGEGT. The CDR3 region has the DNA TGTGCCAGCAGTTACTCCTATTCCCCCCACCCCAGGCTCTCCTACAATGAGCAGTTCTTC. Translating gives CASSYSYSPHPRLSYNEQFF.

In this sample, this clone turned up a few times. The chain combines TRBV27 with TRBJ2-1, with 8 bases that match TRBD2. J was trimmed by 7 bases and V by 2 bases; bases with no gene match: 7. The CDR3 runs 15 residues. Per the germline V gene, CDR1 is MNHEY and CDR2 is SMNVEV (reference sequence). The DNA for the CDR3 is TGTGCCAGCAGTTTACGGTGGGTAGCGGGAAATGAGCAGTTCTTC. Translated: CASSLRWVAGNEQFF.

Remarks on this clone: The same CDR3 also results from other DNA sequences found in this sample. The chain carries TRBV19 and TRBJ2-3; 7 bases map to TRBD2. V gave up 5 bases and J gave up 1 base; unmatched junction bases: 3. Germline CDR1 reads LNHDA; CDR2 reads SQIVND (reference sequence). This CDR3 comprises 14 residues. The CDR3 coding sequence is TGTGCCAGTAGTTGGGCGGGAGGCACAGATACGCAGTATTTT. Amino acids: CASSWAGGTDTQYF.